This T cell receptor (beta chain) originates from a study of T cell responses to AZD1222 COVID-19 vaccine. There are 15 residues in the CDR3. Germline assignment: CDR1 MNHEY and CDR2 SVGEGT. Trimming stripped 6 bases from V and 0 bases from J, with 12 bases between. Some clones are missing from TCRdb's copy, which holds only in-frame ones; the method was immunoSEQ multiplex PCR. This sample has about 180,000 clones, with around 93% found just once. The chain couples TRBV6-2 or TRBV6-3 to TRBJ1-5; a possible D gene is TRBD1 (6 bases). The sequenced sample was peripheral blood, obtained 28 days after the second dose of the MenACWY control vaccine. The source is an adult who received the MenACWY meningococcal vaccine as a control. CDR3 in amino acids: CASSRGTLSNQPQHF. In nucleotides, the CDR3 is TGTGCCAGCAGCCGAGGGACACTTAGCAATCAGCCCCAGCATTTT.